This record concerns one T cell receptor (beta chain) sequence. The data were obtained in a study of blood T cell repertoires in COVID-19. For the study at large: The United States, Italy and Spain supplied acute and convalescent COVID-19 samples. PBMCs, B-cell-depleted T cells, or T cells were the source of the cDNA or gDNA that made up the material.

This CDR3 spans 15 amino acids. Trimming stripped 2 bases from V and 5 bases from J, with 16 bases between. In germline, CDR1 is SGHRS, CDR2 YFSETQ. As originally analysed: Using reference gene primer amplification, nucleated cell counts were estimated. The data were produced by immunoSEQ multiplex PCR, yet TCRdb's version contains in-frame clones alone and is incomplete. V and J calls plus clone size are reproduced from that table; the DNA served to infer D and trimming. The data contain about 230,000 clones, approximately 82% of them seen just once; the ten biggest clones take up approximately 2.6%.

The clonotype was recovered from a woman between 65 and 79 years old with active or convalescent COVID-19. V is TRBV5-1 and J is TRBJ1-1; D possibly corresponds to TRBD1 (5 bases). Sequences were obtained from peripheral blood. The CDR3 DNA reads as TGCGCCAGCAGCTTATACACAGGTTATACGACTGAAGCTTTCTTT. It translates to CASSLYTGYTTEAFF.